What follows are 5 T cell receptor beta chains derived from one specimen sequenced in a study of cytomegalovirus exposure and HLA in healthy donors. Researchers ran the PCR with 60 Vbeta and 13 Jbeta primers. Profiling relied on immunoSEQ multiplex PCR, and the TCRdb table lists in-frame clones only, not all of them. There are around 100,000 clones in the sample; more than 60% occur only once, and 3% to 5% lies in the top ten. Source material: PBMCs. The receptor set was obtained from a man aged 30-40 years in good health and CMV-seronegative.

J is TRBJ2-1 and V is TRBV28, with 10 bases lining up with TRBD2. The trim removed 2 bases at V and 5 bases at J, leaving 3 bases unmatched. CDR3 length: 15 amino acids. Germline V gives CDR1 MDHEN, CDR2 SYDVKM. CDR3: CASSLPAGGNNEQFF. CDR3 in DNA: TGTGCCAGCAGTTTACCAGCGGGAGGGAACAATGAGCAGTTCTTC. The variable domain in full, completed from reference TRBV28 and TRBJ2-1, reads DVKVTQSSRYLVKRTGEKVFLECVQDMDHENMFWYRQDPGLGLRLIYFSYDVKMKEKGDIPEGYSVSREKKERFSLILESASTNQTSMYLCASSLPAGGNNEQFFGPGTRLTVL.

The chain links TRBV4-3 to TRBJ2-2; the match to TRBD2 covers 12 bases. Germline trimming cut 1 base from V and 6 bases from J; bases unmatched to any gene: 3. Per the germline V gene, CDR1 is LGHNA and CDR2 is YSLEER. This CDR3 region has 16 residues. CDR3 region: CASSQVLAGGAGELFF. CDR3 sequence (DNA): TGCGCCAGCAGCCAAGTGCTAGCGGGGGGGGCCGGGGAGCTGTTTTTT.

Notes on this clone: Other DNA sequences within the sample encode an identical CDR3. J is TRBJ2-5 and V is TRBV7-2, with D maybe TRBD1 (6 bases). The CDR3 runs to 14 residues. Germline V gene data show CDR1 as SGHTA and CDR2 as FQGNSA. The V and J ends lost 3 bases and 5 bases respectively, with 13 bases between them. The CDR3 DNA reads as TGTGCCAGCAGCTTCCGGGACACGCAGGAGACCCAGTACTTC. Translation gives CASSFRDTQETQYF.

The chain couples TRBV7-8 to TRBJ2-1; D might be TRBD2 (6 bases). CDR1 and CDR2 (germline): SGHVS, FQNEAQ. This CDR3 comprises 12 residues. Trimming removed 5 bases at V and 15 bases at J, with 17 bases between. CDR3: CASSPAGLMRFF. The CDR3 coding sequence is TGTGCCAGCAGCCCAGCGGGCCTGATGAGGTTCTTC. Supplemented by reference TRBV7-8 and TRBJ2-1, the full variable domain reads GAGVSQSPRYKVAKRGQDVALRCDPISGHVSLFWYQQALGQGPEFLTYFQNEAQLDKSGLPSDRFFAERPEGSVSTLKIQRTQQEDSAVYLCASSPAGLMRFFGPGTRLTVL.

V is TRBV9 and J is TRBJ2-7, with a weak D call TRBD1 (5 bases). Germline V gene sequence: CDR1 SGDLS, CDR2 YYNGEE. Trimming pared 0 bases from V and 4 bases from J, leaving 11 bases between. The CDR3 sequence is 14 residues long. CDR3 protein: CASSVAAGSYEQYF. The CDR3 DNA sequence: TGTGCCAGCAGCGTAGCGGCAGGGTCTTACGAGCAGTACTTC.